This entry features one TCR beta chain sequence. This clonotype has just a few counts. What this receptor recognizes is not known. No quality values exist for individual bases; no much larger clone is one base distant. Preparation of the library involved multiplex PCR. This sample was sequenced with an Illumina HiSeq 4000. CDR3 regions were amplified by Arm-PCR with iRepertoire HTBI primers to construct TCR beta libraries. Before sequencing, the PCR products went through gel purification. For the original study's pipeline: Across samples, roughly 60 TRBV and 14 TRBJ segments were identified and used for gene usage analysis of CDR3 amino acid clonotypes. Filtered high-quality paired reads were merged into contigs using COPE and FqMerger. Contigs were aligned with BLAST to IMGT TRBV, TRBD and TRBJ reference genes, and CDR3 was defined per IMGT. Any clonotype with a frequency above 0.1% was counted as a highly expanded clone. Shannon entropy served as the measure of repertoire diversity, while the Gini coefficient captured V-J evenness. A clonotype was considered public if more than one individual shared it. The public reads were run again by TCRdb, first through fastp at Q25 and then through MiXCR, and only productive beta chains were kept. Each CDR3 protein gets just one entry, which takes the most common genes and DNA from the rows behind it. These V and J calls originate from TCRdb's pipeline instead of the authors' own analysis. A total of under 350,000 distinct CDR3 sequences appear in this sample, roughly a fifth of them only once. Roughly 56% of the sample goes to the ten largest clones.

CDR1 SEHNR and CDR2 FQNEAQ were looked up in the germline V gene (reference sequence). The CDR3 runs 13 residues from the cysteine to the phenylalanine. The only DNA kept is the CDR3, 39 bases in frame from the first base. V and J lose 3 bases and 8 bases, and a span of 10 bases separates them. Per the publication, the time point label means: persistent/refractory GD, antithyroid drugs over 5 years with positive TRAb. RNA was extracted from PBMCs in TRIzol for both TCR sequencing and RNA sequencing. Graves' disease was diagnosed according to American Thyroid Association guidelines. Patients for the study were recruited at an endocrinology department in Xi'an, China. From each patient, around 9 milliliters of peripheral blood was collected into an EDTA anticoagulant tube. Ficoll Paque Plus density gradient separation was used to isolate PBMCs, and no further T cell sorting was performed. RNA quality was checked with an Agilent 2100 Bioanalyzer and agarose gel, and concentration with a NanoDrop 2000.

The source of the sample is a study of regulatory T cells in long-lasting Graves disease (dated by TCRdb to the early 2020s). For the study in its entirety: Persistent Graves' disease was defined as persistently positive TSH receptor autoantibodies together with antithyroid drug treatment for over 5 years. Persistent Graves' disease patients in the clinical cohort had taken antithyroid drugs for around 11 years on average. TCR sequencing covered 13 persistent and approximately 20 newly diagnosed Graves' disease patients, approximately 33 samples in total. Peripheral blood TCR sequencing and RNA sequencing compared persistent Graves' disease patients with newly diagnosed Graves' disease patients. The study was conducted in China and was registered as a clinical trial.

Broader findings and caveats from the paper: Compared with newly diagnosed patients, patients with persistent Graves' disease had lower TCR Shannon entropy and fewer highly expanded clones, which suggests clonal expansion. TRBV28, TRBJ1-2 and TRBJ2-5 were preferentially used in persistent disease, while TRBV20-1 and TRBJ2-1 were favored in newly diagnosed disease. Only peripheral blood was studied, because thyroid tissue, the primary lesion, was inaccessible. Sequencing and analysis were limited to the TCR beta chain. The authors acknowledged the small sample size as a limitation that may reduce accuracy. Persistent patients shared more public clonotypes among themselves (approximately 2,500) than newly diagnosed patients did (roughly 920).

This clonotype was sampled from a female donor with Graves disease. Specimen: peripheral blood mononuclear cells (PBMCs), collected when the disease was refractory, from a patient treated with antithyroid drugs. This receptor chain uses TRBV7-9 and TRBJ1-4; the D segment cannot be called with confidence. The CDR3 protein sequence reads: CASSFLQEEKLFF. The sequenced DNA: TGTGCCAGCAGCTTTCTCCAGGAAGAAAAACTGTTTTTT. Outside the CDR3, residues come from the reference TRBV7-9 and TRBJ1-4 proteins, so the full variable domain is: DTGVSQNPRHKITKRGQNVTFRCDPISEHNRLYWYRQTLGQGPEFLTYFQNEAQLEKSRLLSDRFSAERPKGSFSTLEIQRTEQGDSAMYLCASSFLQEEKLFFGSGTQLSVL.